A single sample is the source of the 21 T cell receptor beta chains below, sequenced in a study of blood T cell repertoires in COVID-19. The protocol was immunoSEQ multiplex PCR, while the TCRdb copy is restricted to in-frame clones and leaves out a portion. The sample yields about 200,000 clones, 80% to 85% seen once. Material for sequencing was peripheral blood. The receptors were sampled from a human donor in a cohort sampled during active COVID-19.

The table lists this clone with a few counts. The CDR3 DNA reads as TGTGCCAGCAGTGATAGGTATTTGACAGGGGGAACTAATGAGCAGTTCTTC. Amino acids: CASSDRYLTGGTNEQFF. The chain joins TRBV6-4 to TRBJ2-1; TRBD1 agrees at 9 bases. Germline V lookup: CDR1 MRHNA, CDR2 SNTAGT. The trim removed 3 bases at V and 7 bases at J, leaving 13 bases unmatched. This CDR3 contains 17 residues.

The gene calls are TRBV12-3 or TRBV12-4 and TRBJ1-5; D is perhaps TRBD1 (5 bases). The ends were cut back, 3 bases at V and 6 bases at J, with 9 bases in the middle. The CDR3 sequence is 13 residues long. The CDR3 region is CASSFGGSQPQHF. In DNA form, the CDR3 reads TGTGCCAGCAGTTTTGGGGGGAGTCAGCCCCAGCATTTT.

The chain joins TRBV4-1 to TRBJ1-2; 8 bases agree with TRBD1. The CDR3 spans 14 residues. J gave up 3 bases and V 4 bases, and 4 bases lay outside the gene matches. CDR1 is MGHRA and CDR2 is YSYEKL in the germline V gene. CDR3 nucleotide sequence: TGCGCCAGCAGCCGACAGGGGAATGACTATGGCTACACCTTC. Translation: CASSRQGNDYGYTF.

This chain links TRBV7-9 with TRBJ2-1; a weak D match, TRBD2 (6 bases). Trimming cost V 5 bases and J 2 bases, with 7 bases left between them. The germline CDR1 and CDR2 sequences are SEHNR and FQNEAQ (reference sequence). The CDR3 has 13 amino acids. The CDR3, as DNA: TGTGCCAGCAGCGGCGGGACCTACAATGAGCAGTTCTTC. This codes for CASSGGTYNEQFF.

Worth noting for this clone: Other DNA sequences within the sample encode an identical CDR3. The rearrangement joins TRBV5-6 to TRBJ1-5, with no clear D. Looked up from germline, CDR1 is SGHDT and CDR2 is YYEEEE. The V gene lost 1 base and the J gene lost 4 bases, with 9 bases spanning the gap. The CDR3 length is 14 residues. CDR3: CASSLRGPNQPQHF. In DNA form, the CDR3 reads TGTGCCAGCAGCTTGCGTGGGCCTAATCAGCCCCAGCATTTT.

J is TRBJ1-5 and V is TRBV10-3, with TRBD1 matching over 7 bases. V was pared by 2 bases and J by 7 bases, with 5 bases of the junction left unmatched. Germline V gene lookup returns CDR1 ENHRY and CDR2 SYGVKD. The length of the CDR3 is 14 residues. The CDR3 DNA is TGTGCCATCAGTGAGCGTGGGGACAGACAGCCCCAGCATTTT. Its protein is CAISERGDRQPQHF.

V is TRBV7-2 and J is TRBJ1-1; 7 nucleotides agree with TRBD1. Germline trimming cut 0 bases from V and 6 bases from J; bases unmatched to any gene: 7. The CDR3 loop spans 15 amino acids. The V gene's germline CDR1 is SGHTA and CDR2 FQGNSA. CDR3 coding DNA: TGTGCCAGCAGCTTAGCGACAGGGCTCTCGGCTGAAGCTTTCTTT. Translated: CASSLATGLSAEAFF.

The genes are TRBV27 and TRBJ1-1, with 10 bases fitting TRBD1. With 5 bases clipped from V and 7 bases from J, the junction kept 10 bases outside the gene matches. The CDR3 has 15 amino acids. Germline V gene sequence: CDR1 MNHEY, CDR2 SMNVEV (reference sequence). The CDR3 DNA sequence: TGTGCCAGCAGTGCCCTAGGACAGGGGGTGATTGAAGCTTTCTTT. Its protein is CASSALGQGVIEAFF.

The chain couples TRBV11-2 to TRBJ2-2; maybe TRBD1 (6 bases). This CDR3 has 16 residues. Between the trimmed V and J ends, which lost 2 bases and 10 bases, there was a span of 20 bases. Germline assignment: CDR1 SGHAT and CDR2 FQNNGV. The CDR3 loop is CASSLQGHRSELELFF. In DNA, the CDR3 is TGTGCCAGCAGCTTACAGGGGCACAGGAGTGAGTTGGAGCTGTTTTTT.

The V and J genes are TRBV6-1 and TRBJ1-5; D unclear. The CDR3 has 13 residues. V was pared by 2 bases and J by 4 bases, with 6 bases between. In germline, CDR1 is MNHNS, CDR2 SASEGT. CDR3 residues: CASSENENQPQHF. The CDR3 bases are TGTGCCAGCAGTGAAAATGAGAATCAGCCCCAGCATTTT.

This clone was counted only a few times. V and J are TRBV19 and TRBJ1-4; D is unclear. The V and J ends lost 3 bases and 5 bases respectively, with 10 bases between them. The CDR3 covers 14 residues. CDR1 and CDR2 (germline): LNHDA, SQIVND (reference sequence). Here the CDR3 DNA reads TGTGCCAGTAGTATCCGTACTCCAAATGAAAAACTGTTTTTT. Amino acids: CASSIRTPNEKLFF.

The genes are TRBV11-2 and TRBJ1-2; unclear D gene. Germline loops: CDR1 SGHAT, CDR2 FQNNGV. V dropped 1 base and J dropped 4 bases, with 10 bases sitting between them. This CDR3 region has 14 residues. As DNA, the CDR3 is TGTGCCAGCAGCTTAGTGAGCCCCCTCTATGGCTACACCTTC. Its protein is CASSLVSPLYGYTF.

The CDR3 region is CSVVSDGYTF. The CDR3, as DNA: TGCAGCGTTGTATCAGATGGCTACACCTTC. The chain uses TRBV29-1 and TRBJ1-2; D call uncertain. The V end was cut by 4 bases, the J end by 6 bases, with 6 bases between. The CDR3 runs 10 residues. CDR1 is SQVTM and CDR2 is ANQGSEA in the germline V gene.

The rearrangement uses TRBV6-5 and TRBJ1-2; D gene unclear. The CDR3 is made up of 12 amino acids. Germline V gene data show CDR1 as MNHEY and CDR2 as SVGAGI. Trimming took 5 bases from V and 8 from J, leaving 12 bases between them. In DNA, the CDR3 is TGTGCCAGCAGTCCGACTAAGGACGGCTACACCTTC. Translated: CASSPTKDGYTF.

The genes are TRBV7-9 and TRBJ2-1; unclear D gene. Trimming removed 8 bases at V and 9 bases at J, with 14 bases between. CDR1 is SEHNR, CDR2 FQNEAQ, per germline (reference sequence). The CDR3 is 12 amino acids. The chain's CDR3 is CASRPTGGEQFF. The CDR3 nucleotides are TGTGCCAGCCGTCCGACTGGTGGTGAGCAGTTCTTC.

The chain couples TRBV4-2 to TRBJ1-2; TRBD1 aligns across 9 bases. The CDR3 is made up of 15 amino acids. Germline V CDR1 and CDR2: LGHNA, YNFKEQ. After removal of 6 bases from V and 5 bases from J, the junction contained 10 bases not matched to a gene. In nucleotides, the CDR3 is TGTGCCAGCAGGAATACAGGGGGCGGGAGGTATGGCTACACCTTC. Encoded protein: CASRNTGGGRYGYTF.

The genes are TRBV18 and TRBJ1-1; D perhaps matches TRBD1 (6 bases). Germline-derived CDR1 and CDR2 are KGHSH and LQKENI. CDR3 length: 14 amino acids. With 2 bases removed from V and 1 base from J, the gap between germline ends came to 8 bases. CDR3 protein: CASSPGQSNTEAFF. The CDR3, as DNA: TGTGCCAGCTCACCAGGACAGTCGAACACTGAAGCTTTCTTT.

The CDR3 sequence: CASSVGGGRGETQYF. The CDR3 DNA sequence: TGCGCCAGCAGCGTTGGCGGGGGCCGCGGGGAGACCCAGTACTTC. The gene calls are TRBV5-1 and TRBJ2-5; maybe TRBD2 (7 bases). This CDR3 has 15 amino acids. The germline V and J ends were trimmed by 4 bases and 5 bases, with 18 bases remaining between them. Germline V lookup: CDR1 SGHRS, CDR2 YFSETQ.

The J gene is TRBJ1-2, the V gene TRBV7-9; 9 positions agree with TRBD1. Losses at the gene ends were 5 bases for V and 8 bases for J; bases not matched to a gene: 6. The CDR3 is 13 residues long. The germline CDR1 and CDR2 sequences are SEHNR and FQNEAQ (reference sequence). Here the CDR3 DNA reads TGTGCCAGCAGCCGCGGGACAGGGCACGGCTACACCTTC. The encoded protein is CASSRGTGHGYTF.

This clone has just a few counts. The chain is built from TRBV27 and TRBJ1-2, with D uncertain. This CDR3 contains 14 residues. Trimming took 3 bases from V and 4 from J, leaving 12 bases between them. Germline values: CDR1 MNHEY, CDR2 SMNVEV (reference sequence). The CDR3 loop is CASSFAAGVYGYTF. The CDR3 region has the DNA TGTGCCAGCAGTTTTGCGGCCGGGGTCTATGGCTACACCTTC.

This clone was detected many times. This chain uses TRBV7-3 with TRBJ1-5; unclear D gene. Trimming removed 2 bases at V and 3 bases at J, with 14 bases between. Looked up from germline, CDR1 is SGHTA and CDR2 is FQGTGA. This CDR3 is 16 amino acids long. The CDR3 DNA sequence: TGTGCCAGCAGCTTATCTCCCCCAGGTTCCAATCAGCCCCAGCATTTT. Encoded protein: CASSLSPPGSNQPQHF. Full variable domain (rest looked up from reference TRBV7-3 and TRBJ1-5): GAGVSQTPSNKVTEKGKYVELRCDPISGHTALYWYRQSLGQGPEFLIYFQGTGAADDSGLPNDRFFAVRPEGSVSTLKIQRTERGDSAVYLCASSLSPPGSNQPQHFGDGTRLSIL.